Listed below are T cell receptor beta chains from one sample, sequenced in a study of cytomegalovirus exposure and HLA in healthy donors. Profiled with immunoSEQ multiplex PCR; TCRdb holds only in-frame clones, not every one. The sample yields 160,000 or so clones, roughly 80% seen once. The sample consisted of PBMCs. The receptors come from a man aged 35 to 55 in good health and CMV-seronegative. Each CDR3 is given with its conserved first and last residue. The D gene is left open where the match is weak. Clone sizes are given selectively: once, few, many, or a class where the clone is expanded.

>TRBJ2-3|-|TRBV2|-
TGTGCCAGCAGTCCCCTCCCAGATACGCAGTATTTT
CASSPLPDTQYF
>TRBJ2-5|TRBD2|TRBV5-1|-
TGCGCCAGCACCCTAGGAGTGGGACTAGGAACAGAGACCCAGTACTTC
CASTLGVGLGTETQYF
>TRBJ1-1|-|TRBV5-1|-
TGCGCCAGCAGCTTGCTTTTGAAGGGGACAGAAGCTTTCTTT
CASSLLLKGTEAFF
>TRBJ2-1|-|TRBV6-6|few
TGTGCCAGCAGTTACGCACCTAGCAGGAATGAGCAGTTCTTC
CASSYAPSRNEQFF
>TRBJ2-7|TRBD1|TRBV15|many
TGTGCCACCAGCAGAGAAGGGACAGATGGTTACGAGCAGTACTTC
CATSREGTDGYEQYF
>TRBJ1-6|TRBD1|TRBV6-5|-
TGTGCCAGCAGTTACCTCCCACAGGGGTATTCACCCCTCCACTTT
CASSYLPQGYSPLHF
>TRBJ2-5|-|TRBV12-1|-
TGTGCCAGCAGCCGATACGCGCCCACAGCGGGGGGGGTTCCTGCAGGAACCCAGTACTTC
CASSRYAPTAGGVPAGTQYF
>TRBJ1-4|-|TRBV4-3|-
TGCGCCAGCAGCCAAGAACTAAGTGGGGAAAAACTGTTTTTT
CASSQELSGEKLFF
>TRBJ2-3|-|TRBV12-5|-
TGTGCTAGTGGTTTACGAGGGCCAAAGAGGACAGATACGCAGTATTTT
CASGLRGPKRTDTQYF
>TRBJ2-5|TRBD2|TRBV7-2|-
TGTGCCAGCAGGAGCGGGGGGGCGGAGACCCAGTACTTC
CASRSGGAETQYF
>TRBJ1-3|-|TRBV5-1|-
TGCGCCAGCAGCTTGGCGGGAGGGTCTGGAAACACCATATATTTT
CASSLAGGSGNTIYF
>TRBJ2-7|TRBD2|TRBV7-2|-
TGTGCCAGCAGCTTAGTCGCAGCGGGATCCTTCTACGAGCAGTACTTC
CASSLVAAGSFYEQYF
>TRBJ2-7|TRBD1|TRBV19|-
TGTGCCAGCCGGACAGGGGGTCACGAGCAGTACTTC
CASRTGGHEQYF
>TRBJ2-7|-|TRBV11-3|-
TGTGCCAGCAGCTTTAAGAGCGAGCAGTACTTC
CASSFKSEQYF
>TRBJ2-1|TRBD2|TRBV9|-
TGTGCCAGCAGCGTAGGGCGGGAGTTTTCCTACAATGAGCAGTTCTTC
CASSVGREFSYNEQFF
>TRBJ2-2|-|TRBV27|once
TGTGCCAGCAGTTTAAGCGGCGGGGAGCTGTTTTTT
CASSLSGGELFF
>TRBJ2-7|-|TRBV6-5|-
TGTGCCAGCAGTCAACCGACTATCTCCTACGAGCAGTACTTC
CASSQPTISYEQYF
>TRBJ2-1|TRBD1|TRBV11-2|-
TGTGCCAGCAGCTCCTACCGGGACAGATTGCCCCATGAGCAGTTCTTC
CASSSYRDRLPHEQFF
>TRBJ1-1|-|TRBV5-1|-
TGCGCCAGCAGCAGCCAACAGGGCCCCACTGAAGCTTTCTTT
CASSSQQGPTEAFF
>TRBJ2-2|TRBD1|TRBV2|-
TGTGCCATAACTACCGGGACAGGGGGCACCGGGGAGCTGTTTTTT
CAITTGTGGTGELFF
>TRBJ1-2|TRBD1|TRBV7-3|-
TGTGCCAGCAGGCCACCCGGGACAGTCTATGGCTACACCTTC
CASRPPGTVYGYTF
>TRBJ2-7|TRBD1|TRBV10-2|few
TGCGCCAGCTCCGACGGACAGGACTACGAGCAGTACTTC
CASSDGQDYEQYF
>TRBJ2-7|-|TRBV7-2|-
TGTGCCAGCAGCCCGGGGATCTACGAGCAGTACTTC
CASSPGIYEQYF
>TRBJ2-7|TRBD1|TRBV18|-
TGTGCCAGCTCACAGGGACAGGGGGCGGTTGAGCAGTACTTC
CASSQGQGAVEQYF
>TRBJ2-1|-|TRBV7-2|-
TGTGCCAGCAGAATTAGCGCCGGCGGTGAGAATGAGCAGTTCTTC
CASRISAGGENEQFF
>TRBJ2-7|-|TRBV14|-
TGTGCCAGCAGCCTACATTACGAGCAGTACTTC
CASSLHYEQYF
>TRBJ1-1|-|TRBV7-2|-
TGTGCCAGCAGCCCCACGGTGCGACTGTCGAACACTGAAGCTTTCTTT
CASSPTVRLSNTEAFF
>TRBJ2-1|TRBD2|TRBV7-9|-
TGTGCCAGCAGCTTCAGTCTTCTAGCGGGGGTGAATGAGCAGTTCTTC
CASSFSLLAGVNEQFF